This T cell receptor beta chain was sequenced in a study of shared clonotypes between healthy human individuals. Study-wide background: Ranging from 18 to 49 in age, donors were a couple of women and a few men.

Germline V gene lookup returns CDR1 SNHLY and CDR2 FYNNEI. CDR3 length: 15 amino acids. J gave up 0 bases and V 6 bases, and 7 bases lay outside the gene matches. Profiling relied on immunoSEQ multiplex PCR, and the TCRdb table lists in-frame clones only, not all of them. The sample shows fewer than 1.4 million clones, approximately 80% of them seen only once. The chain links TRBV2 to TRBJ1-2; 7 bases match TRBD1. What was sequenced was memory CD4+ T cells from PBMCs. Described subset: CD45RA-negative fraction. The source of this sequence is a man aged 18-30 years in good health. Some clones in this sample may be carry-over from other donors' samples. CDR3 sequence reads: CASRERQGPNYGYTF. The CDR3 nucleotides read TGTGCCAGCAGAGAAAGACAGGGACCTAACTATGGCTACACCTTC.